This TCR beta chain is from a study of cytotoxic CD8 clonotypes in ibrutinib-treated CLL. At the level of the study: Timing of response sample collection was a median around 12 months after treatment start, with a range of 6 to 36.

Study results and limitations: Researchers report that baseline clonality outpaced age-matched healthy donors and tracked circulating CD8+ T-cell counts.

Notes on this clone: Its antigen is not known.

The V segment lost 5 bases and the J segment 6 bases; nucleotides outside the gene matches: 9. This CDR3 region has 15 residues. From germline, CDR1 is SEHNR and CDR2 FQNEAQ (reference sequence). Profiling relied on immunoSEQ multiplex PCR, and the TCRdb table lists in-frame clones only, not all of them. The repertoire holds roughly 97,000 clones, with around 80% as singletons. The sample consisted of PBMCs, taken after 12 months of ibrutinib treatment. J is TRBJ1-4 and V is TRBV7-9, with 7 bases that match TRBD1. The sequence was collected from a human donor with chronic lymphocytic leukemia. CDR3 nucleotides: TGTGCCAGCAGCCTCAGACAGGGAGGACATGAAAAACTGTTTTTT. It translates to CASSLRQGGHEKLFF.